The sequence of this TCR beta chain was determined in a study of human T cells and chemical hapten exposure. The CDR3 covers 13 residues. Trimming left V 6 bases short and J 2 bases short, with 9 bases between. The germline V gene encodes CDR1 SGHVS and CDR2 FNYEAQ. Time point here: patch test 1, 2 weeks after DPC sensitization. As for treatment: therapeutic diphenylcyclopropenone sensitization with weekly scalp DPC. TCRdb analysed the RACE reads with MiXCR anew, one entry per CDR3 protein. In the table there are tens of thousands of distinct CDR3 sequences, about 10% of which are singletons. The rearrangement links TRBV7-6 to TRBJ2-3; D not certain. The sequenced sample was whole blood, obtained in connection with sensitization to the hapten diphenylcyclopropenone (DPC). The TCR originated in a middle-aged man with alopecia areata. Some clones in this sample may be carry-over from other donors' samples. CDR3 sequence (DNA): TGTGCCAGCAGTTACGCAAACACAGATACGCAGTATTTT. Its translation: CASSYANTDTQYF. Variable domain in full (rest from reference TRBV7-6 and TRBJ2-3): GAGVSQSPRYKVTKRGQDVALRCDPISGHVSLYWYRQALGQGPEFLTYFNYEAQQDKSGLPNDRFSAERPEGSISTLTIQRTEQRDSAMYRCASSYANTDTQYFGPGTRLTVL.